This TCR beta chain originates from a study of T cells in Graves' hyperthyroidism and ophthalmopathy. Study-wide points: Within blood appeared most thyroid clonotypes that had expanded above 0.001. From stable hyperthyroidism, ophthalmopathy was separated by a 13 V-J model. Onset of ophthalmopathy came a median about 6.5 months after the model predicted it.

Details on this clonotype: The antigen is not known.

Germline V gene sequence: CDR1 SNHLY, CDR2 FYNNEI. V was pared by 7 bases and J by 5 bases, with 21 bases between. The CDR3 contains 15 residues. Researchers took RNA transcripts and amplified the TCR beta CDR3 regions from them. The TCR CDR3 was amplified in a first-round RT-PCR using the HTBI primer set. TCRdb re-called the multiplex PCR reads with MiXCR, one entry per CDR3 protein. Of 640,000 or so distinct CDR3 sequences listed, roughly 14% are singletons. Material: blood. This sequence was found in a woman aged 40 to 50 with Graves' ophthalmopathy. The chain joins TRBV2 to TRBJ2-7; perhaps TRBD2 as D (5 bases). DNA for the CDR3: TGTGCCAGCACCAAAGGAGGAGGATGGGTCGACGAGCAGTACTTC. It yields the protein CASTKGGGWVDEQYF.